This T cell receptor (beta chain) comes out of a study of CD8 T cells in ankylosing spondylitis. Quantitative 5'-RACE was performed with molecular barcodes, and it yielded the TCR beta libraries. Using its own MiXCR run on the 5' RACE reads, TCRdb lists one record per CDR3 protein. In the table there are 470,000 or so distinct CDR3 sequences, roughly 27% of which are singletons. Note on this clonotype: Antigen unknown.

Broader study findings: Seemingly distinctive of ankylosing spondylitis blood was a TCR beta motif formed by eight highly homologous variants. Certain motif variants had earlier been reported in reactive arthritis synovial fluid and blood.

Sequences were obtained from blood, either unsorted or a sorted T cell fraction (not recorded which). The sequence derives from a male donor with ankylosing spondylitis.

CDR3 nucleotides: TGCAGTGCCCGCAGACGGGGACTAGCGGCCAATGAGCAGTTCTTC. This encodes CSARRRGLAANEQFF. V and J are TRBV20-1 and TRBJ2-1, with 11 bases fitting TRBD2. Looked up from germline, CDR1 is DFQATT and CDR2 is SNEGSKA (reference sequence). V dropped 6 bases and J dropped 6; count of bases not matched to a gene: 10. This CDR3 has 15 amino acids.